The rows below give T cell receptor beta chains drawn from one sample of a study of T cells in localized non-small cell lung cancer. Clones were sequenced by immunoSEQ multiplex PCR, and TCRdb holds only the in-frame ones, with some missing. The repertoire consists of about 51,000 clones, with 81% occurring once and the leading ten covering 15% to 20%. The sample in question was peripheral blood mononuclear cells, obtained before any cancer treatment. Receptor source: a man aged 40 to 70 with stage III lung adenocarcinoma. The CDR3 runs from the conserved cysteine through the conserved F or W. The D gene is left open where the match is weak. Not every row has a clone size; where given, it reads once, few, many or a size class.

>-|TRBJ2-2|TRBD2|TRBV7-9|16
CASSPIAGGNTGELFF
TGTGCCAGCAGCCCCATAGCGGGGGGGAACACCGGGGAGCTGTTTTTT
>-|TRBJ1-4|-|TRBV5-6|14
CASSFLATNEKLFF
TGTGCCAGCAGTTTTCTTGCAACTAATGAAAAACTGTTTTTT
>-|TRBJ1-2|-|TRBV6-6|15
CASSYSALISDGYTF
TGTGCCAGCAGTTACTCGGCATTGATTAGTGATGGCTACACCTTC
>-|TRBJ2-3|-|TRBV9|17
CASSATVRAGTTDTQYF
TGTGCCAGCAGCGCGACAGTTAGGGCGGGGACCACAGATACGCAGTATTTT
>once|TRBJ2-1|TRBD1|TRBV5-6|14
CASSRQGVYNEQFF
TGTGCCAGCAGCCGACAGGGGGTCTACAATGAGCAGTTCTTC
>few|TRBJ1-1|-|TRBV10-3|15
CAISDPGPLNTEAFF
TGTGCCATCAGTGATCCGGGACCTCTGAACACTGAAGCTTTCTTT
>-|TRBJ2-3|TRBD2|TRBV5-6|14
CASSISGGTDTQYF
TGTGCCAGCAGCATTAGCGGGGGCACAGATACGCAGTATTTT
>once|TRBJ2-1|TRBD2|TRBV6-1|18
CASSEVGLAGGRGNEQFF
TGTGCCAGCAGTGAAGTTGGACTAGCGGGGGGTAGGGGCAATGAGCAGTTCTTC
>-|TRBJ1-5|-|TRBV6-6|15
CASSWYGQGNQPQHF
TGTGCCAGCAGTTGGTACGGTCAGGGCAATCAGCCCCAGCATTTT
>-|TRBJ1-2|-|TRBV19|14
CASSLRGQGYGYTF
TGTGCCAGTAGTCTTCGAGGCCAAGGGTATGGCTACACCTTC
>large|TRBJ1-5|-|TRBV27|15
CASSDASRAAQPQHF
TGTGCCAGCAGTGATGCCTCGCGGGCCGCCCAGCCCCAGCATTTT
>-|TRBJ2-3|TRBD2|TRBV5-6|16
CASSITSGGASDTQYF
TGTGCCAGCAGCATTACTAGCGGGGGGGCCTCCGATACGCAGTATTTT
>-|TRBJ2-1|-|TRBV2|15
CASCRGFSAYNEQFF
TGTGCCAGCTGCCGGGGGTTTTCTGCCTACAATGAGCAGTTCTTC
>-|TRBJ2-7|-|TRBV5-1|14
CASSPGDSTYEQYF
TGCGCCAGCAGCCCAGGGGACTCGACCTACGAGCAGTACTTC
>-|TRBJ2-3|-|TRBV6-1|13
CASIQRSTDTQYF
TGTGCCAGCATCCAGCGGAGCACAGATACGCAGTATTTT
>-|TRBJ1-1|TRBD1|TRBV27|15
CASSRLDRADAEAFF
TGTGCCAGCAGTCGACTGGACAGGGCGGACGCTGAAGCTTTCTTT
>few|TRBJ2-3|-|TRBV4-1|15
CASSQERDFTDTQYF
TGCGCCAGCAGCCAAGAGAGGGATTTCACAGATACGCAGTATTTT
>-|TRBJ1-5|-|TRBV9|15
CASSVGGRVNQPQHF
TGTGCCAGCAGCGTAGGAGGTAGGGTAAATCAGCCCCAGCATTTT
>-|TRBJ2-6|TRBD1|TRBV4-1|19
CASSPLGTARVSGANVLTF
TGCGCCAGCAGCCCTCTAGGGACAGCGCGTGTCTCTGGGGCCAACGTCCTGACTTTC
>once|TRBJ1-2|-|TRBV7-2|13
CASSPIGNYGYTF
TGTGCCAGCAGCCCCATCGGGAACTATGGCTACACCTTC
>-|TRBJ1-2|-|TRBV29-1|13
CSVVEGGNYGYTF
TGCAGCGTTGTGGAAGGTGGAAACTATGGCTACACCTTC
>-|TRBJ2-5|-|TRBV5-1|13
CASSLDYQETQYF
TGCGCCAGCAGCTTGGACTATCAAGAGACCCAGTACTTC
>-|TRBJ2-1|-|TRBV5-6|14
CASSFRAQQRLLFF
TGTGCCAGCAGCTTCCGGGCCCAGCAGAGGTTGTTGTTCTTC
>-|TRBJ2-3|TRBD2|TRBV27|15
CASSLNGGAPYTQYF
TGTGCCAGCAGTTTAAACGGGGGGGCCCCCTATACGCAGTATTTT
>-|TRBJ1-1|TRBD1|TRBV5-1|14
CASSFVTGDAEAFF
TGCGCCAGCAGCTTCGTGACAGGGGACGCTGAAGCTTTCTTT
>once|TRBJ2-7|-|TRBV27|14
CASSFSGALLGQYF
TGTGCCAGCAGTTTCTCGGGGGCCCTATTAGGGCAGTACTTC
>-|TRBJ2-7|TRBD2|TRBV18|14
CASSSGGVDGEQYF
TGTGCCAGCTCTAGCGGGGGGGTGGACGGCGAGCAGTACTTC
>-|TRBJ2-7|TRBD1|TRBV6-6|14
CASSLRQGAYEQYF
TGTGCCAGCAGTTTAAGACAGGGGGCCTACGAGCAGTACTTC
>-|TRBJ2-2|TRBD1|TRBV30|14
CAWSGGGFTGELFF
TGTGCCTGGAGTGGAGGGGGCTTCACCGGGGAGCTGTTTTTT
>-|TRBJ2-7|-|TRBV9|14
CASSVEVRSYEQYF
TGTGCCAGCAGCGTAGAGGTACGCTCCTACGAGCAGTACTTC
>-|TRBJ2-5|TRBD1|TRBV7-8|15
CASSLGTGERETQYF
TGTGCCAGCAGCTTAGGGACAGGGGAGAGAGAGACCCAGTACTTC
>-|TRBJ2-3|TRBD2|TRBV29-1|15
CSVVLAGGPPDTQYF
TGCAGCGTGGTACTAGCGGGGGGGCCCCCAGATACGCAGTATTTT
>-|TRBJ2-3|TRBD2|TRBV5-5|15
CASSRGTSPTDTQYF
TGTGCCAGCAGCCGCGGGACTAGCCCAACAGATACGCAGTATTTT
>-|TRBJ2-3|TRBD2|TRBV5-1|18
CASSPLGLAGSTVDTQYF
TGCGCCAGCAGCCCCCTCGGACTAGCGGGGAGCACCGTAGATACGCAGTATTTT
>-|TRBJ2-5|TRBD2|TRBV10-1|15
CASSGTSGGQETQYF
TGCGCCAGCAGTGGGACTAGCGGGGGCCAAGAGACCCAGTACTTC
>-|TRBJ1-2|-|TRBV30|13
CAWSQTGLGGYTF
TGTGCCTGGTCACAGACAGGCCTAGGGGGCTACACCTTC
>-|TRBJ2-6|TRBD1|TRBV5-5|16
CASSSTGVLGANVLTF
TGTGCCAGCAGCTCGACAGGGGTGCTAGGGGCCAACGTCCTGACTTTC
>-|TRBJ2-7|-|TRBV19|13
CASSETGRYEQYF
TGTGCCAGTAGTGAAACAGGGAGATACGAGCAGTACTTC
>-|TRBJ1-1|TRBD1|TRBV5-8|15
CASSRGQLRNTEAFF
TGTGCCAGCAGCCGGGGACAGTTGAGGAACACTGAAGCTTTCTTT
>-|TRBJ1-1|-|TRBV18|16
CASSPEGVMSSTEAFF
TGTGCCAGCTCACCTGAGGGGGTTATGTCGTCGACTGAAGCTTTCTTT
>-|TRBJ2-7|TRBD1|TRBV30|13
CACETGTEYEQYF
TGTGCCTGTGAAACCGGGACAGAGTACGAGCAGTACTTC
>-|TRBJ2-4|-|TRBV4-2|16
CASSQDEARAKNIQYF
TGTGCCAGCAGCCAAGATGAAGCGAGAGCCAAAAACATTCAGTACTTC
>-|TRBJ2-4|-|TRBV7-8|12
CASSLGALAQYF
TGTGCCAGCAGCTTAGGTGCCCTGGCCCAGTACTTC
>-|TRBJ2-3|-|TRBV18|12
CASSFYTDTQYF
TGTGCCAGCTCATTTTACACAGATACGCAGTATTTT